Below are 15 T cell receptor beta chains sequenced from a single sample in a study of tumor-infiltrating lymphocytes in primary liver carcinoma. TCR beta cDNA was made from around 460 ng total RNA with a constant-region primer. Library construction for TCR beta comprised three nested multiplex PCR rounds performed with slightly modified ARM-PCR. Rounds one and two of PCR, each of roughly 10 cycles, were primed with TRBV1-TRBV30 forward primers and a C-beta reverse primer. In TCRdb, the multiplex PCR reads were re-called with MiXCR into one record per CDR3 protein. The sample has approximately 79,000 distinct CDR3 sequences, over 60% seen once. Co-extraction of RNA and DNA was performed on about 20-32 mg of unsorted bulk tissue. What was sequenced was liver tumor tissue from sampling region 4. The subset: tumor region T4, right-lateral pole. All receptors derive from a man aged 35 to 55 with primary liver carcinoma and hepatitis B virus infection.

This clonotype was recorded at least ten times. The chain recombines TRBV12-3 or TRBV12-4 with TRBJ2-2; 14 positions match TRBD2. The J segment lost 2 bases and the V segment lost 6 bases, leaving 20 bases of the junction unmatched. The CDR3 covers 22 residues. The CDR3 is CASRPPRVPGTSGRRNTGELFF. The CDR3 DNA sequence: TGTGCCAGCAGGCCCCCCCGGGTCCCCGGGACTAGCGGGAGAAGAAACACCGGGGAGCTGTTTTTT.

This clonotype came up many times. The rearrangement links TRBV5-1 to TRBJ2-1; no reliable D call. Trimming cost V 4 bases and J 10 bases, with 9 bases left between them. The V gene's germline CDR1 is SGHRS and CDR2 YFSETQ. The CDR3 is made up of 11 amino acids. The CDR3: CASSETGEQFF. The CDR3 bases are TGCGCCAGCAGCGAAACGGGCGAGCAGTTCTTC.

A word on this clonotype: A read error may explain this, as a much larger clone is one base away. This chain joins TRBV28 and TRBJ1-4; D perhaps matches TRBD1 (6 bases). V was shortened by 6 bases and J by 10 bases, with 15 bases between the two germline ends. From germline, CDR1 is MDHEN and CDR2 SYDVKM. The CDR3 consists of 13 residues. The CDR3 region is CASRPTGPGKLFF. In DNA, the CDR3 is TGTGCCAGCAGACCAACAGGGCCTGGAAAACTGTTTTTT.

Concerning this clonotype itself: The CDR3 does not end in the conserved phenylalanine or tryptophan, so this is likely a read error. The gene calls are TRBV11-2 and TRBJ1-2; D is unclear. The V and J ends lost 5 bases and 11 bases respectively, with 21 bases between them. Germline V gene data show CDR1 as SGHAT and CDR2 as FQNNGV. The CDR3 spans 14 residues. The DNA of the CDR3 is TGTGCCAGCAGCATCCTGGGAGGGTTGCGCGGTTACACCCTC. Encoded protein: CASSILGGLRGYTL.

Comment on this clonotype: A read error may be the cause here, since a much bigger clone is one base away. The V gene is TRBV20-1, the J gene TRBJ2-7; maybe TRBD2 (5 bases). Germline CDR1 is DFQATT and CDR2 is SNEGSKA (reference sequence). The CDR3 consists of 11 residues. CDR3 loop: CTAELGMEQYF. DNA for the CDR3: TGCACTGCAGAACTAGGGATGGAGCAGTACTTC.

Comments on this clonotype: Because the CDR3 is missing its conserved closing phenylalanine or tryptophan, this is likely a read error. V gene TRBV6-5 combines with J gene TRBJ2-7; the D gene is possibly TRBD2 (5 bases). V lost 6 bases and J lost 5, with 17 bases in between. The CDR3 runs to 14 residues. Per the germline V gene, CDR1 is MNHEY and CDR2 is SVGAGI. The CDR3 sequence is CASSRDREGHEQYY. The CDR3 bases are TGTGCCAGCAGCCGGGATCGTGAAGGCCACGAGCAGTACTAC.

Comment on this clonotype: The junction departs from germline at one end; a sequencing error may be responsible. V and J are TRBV11-2 and TRBJ2-7; 9 bases are shared with TRBD2. The germline gives CDR1 SGHAT, CDR2 FQNNGV. The CDR3 sequence is 13 residues long. In DNA form, the CDR3 reads TGTGTCAGCAGCTTAGAAGGCGGCGGGAGGGAGTACTTC. Translated, it gives CVSSLEGGGREYF.

In this sample, this clonotype turned up once. A much larger clone differs by one base, so this may be a read error. The rearrangement links TRBV2 to TRBJ2-7; no firm D call. Germline lookup yields CDR1 SNHLY and CDR2 FYNNEI. This CDR3 has 11 residues. The V end lost 6 bases, the J end lost 3 bases, and 6 bases lay between the germline ends. The CDR3 loop is CASRGLYEQYF. CDR3 nucleotides: TGTGCCAGCAGAGGTCTCTACGAGCAGTACTTC. Full variable domain (remainder filled in from reference TRBV2 and TRBJ2-7): EPEVTQTPSHQVTQMGQEVILRCVPISNHLYFYWYRQILGQKVEFLVSFYNNEISEKSEIFDDQFSVERPDGSNFTLKIRSTKLEDSAMYFCASRGLYEQYFGPGTRLTVT.

This clonotype was detected a few times. One end of the junction fails to match germline, which may point to a read error. This chain links TRBV29-1 with TRBJ2-7, with D perhaps matching TRBD2 (6 bases). Germline lookup yields CDR1 SQVTM and CDR2 ANQGSEA. The CDR3 length is 13 residues. The CDR3 DNA sequence: TGCAGTGTTGACATGGTTAGCGGTTACGAGCAATACTTC. Residues: CSVDMVSGYEQYF.

To note about this clonotype: The CDR3 does not end in the conserved phenylalanine or tryptophan, so this is likely a read error. The chain has TRBV11-2 and TRBJ2-1; D uncertain. Germline CDR1 and CDR2: SGHAT and FQNNGV. The CDR3 sequence is 15 residues long. Here the CDR3 reads CASSSRHIGYNEQFL. CDR3 nucleotide sequence: TGTGCTAGCAGCTCTAGACACATCGGATACAATGAGCAGTTCTTA.

The chain has TRBV12-3 or TRBV12-4 and TRBJ2-5, with 9 bases fitting TRBD1. The CDR3 length is 13 residues. V shed 10 bases, J shed 6 bases, and the junction held 9 bases outside the gene matches. Here the CDR3 DNA reads TGTGCCAACAGCCAGACAGGGGGGCAGACCCAGTACTTC. Amino acid sequence: CANSQTGGQTQYF.

Remarks on this clonotype: Its ends do not fully match the called genes, so a read error is possible. The rearrangement uses TRBV6-5 and TRBJ2-5, with 7 bases matching TRBD1. CDR1 is MNHEY, CDR2 SVGAGI, per germline. The CDR3 runs 15 residues. This CDR3 reads CVSSYWGQSPETQYF. The CDR3 nucleotides read TGTGTCAGCAGTTATTGGGGACAGTCCCCTGAGACCCAGTACTTC.

About this clonotype itself: An end of the junction does not agree with germline; a read error may underlie this. This rearrangement joins TRBV30 to TRBJ2-1, with a weak D call TRBD2 (6 bases). The length of the CDR3 is 12 residues. Germline values: CDR1 GTSNPN, CDR2 SVGIG (reference sequence). The CDR3 DNA follows: TGTACCTGGGTCCGGGAGTCCAATGAGCAGTTCTTC. This translates into CTWVRESNEQFF.

About this clonotype itself: An end of the junction does not agree with germline; a read error may underlie this. The chain carries TRBV29-1 and TRBJ1-1, with D possibly being TRBD1 (5 bases). The CDR3 has 14 amino acids. Germline V gene sequence: CDR1 SQVTM, CDR2 ANQGSEA. CDR3 coding DNA: TGCCGCGTTGCCAAGGGGCAGGCTAGTACTGAAGCTTTCTTT. Translated, it gives CRVAKGQASTEAFF.

For this clonotype: This may come from a read error, since a much larger clone is one base off. V is TRBV5-1 and J is TRBJ2-7, with TRBD2 matching 11 bases. Trimming at V came to 5 bases and at J to 2 bases, leaving 12 bases not matched to a gene. Germline-derived CDR1 and CDR2 are SGHRS and YFSETQ. This CDR3 comprises 17 residues. As DNA, the CDR3 is TGCGCCAGCAGTATCGGGGCTACTAGCGGGAGTACCTACGAGCAGTACTTC. Protein sequence: CASSIGATSGSTYEQYF.